This TCR beta chain was recovered during a study of T cell responses to AZD1222 COVID-19 vaccine. Points from the study as a whole: Unmutated variant regions are reportedly targeted by nearly half of spike-specific TCRs.

Measured with immunoSEQ multiplex PCR; TCRdb has only the in-frame clones, and not every one. The sample contains 100,000 to 150,000 clones, approximately 92% of which appear only once. The CDR3 covers 16 residues. Germline V lookup: CDR1 SNHLY, CDR2 FYNNEI. Concerning this clone itself: The antigen is unknown. An end of the junction does not agree with germline; a read error may underlie this.

The rearrangement joins TRBV2 to TRBJ2-1; D is tentatively TRBD1 or TRBD2 (6 bases each). This specimen was peripheral blood, taken 28 days after the second AZD1222 dose. The receptor was derived from an adult who received the AZD1222 COVID-19 vaccine. The CDR3 loop reads CASSGPGGPEYSEQFF. The CDR3 DNA reads as TGTGCCAGCAGTGGACCCGGGGGCCCAGAGTACAGTGAGCAGTTCTTC.